The sequence of this T cell receptor (beta chain) was determined in a study of cytomegalovirus exposure and HLA in healthy donors. Broader study findings: Many donors shared some public TCRs, even though most TCR sequences were rare. From TCR beta sequences, most subjects' HLA-A and HLA-B alleles were reportedly predicted accurately. An analysis was carried out at a later point. It showed that HLA-associated TCR beta chains were more clonally expanded than equally common non-associated chains.

Germline assignment: CDR1 MNHNS and CDR2 SASEGT. V lost 1 base and J lost 2; bases outside the gene matches: 2. This CDR3 has 15 residues. PCR amplification relied on 60 Vbeta primers (plus 13 Jbeta primers). Assay: immunoSEQ multiplex PCR; the TCRdb copy retains only in-frame clones and omits some. The sample includes 150,000 to 170,000 clones, about 85% of them seen just once. A note on this clone: Its antigen is still unknown.

V and J are TRBV6-1 and TRBJ2-5, with 9 bases identical to TRBD2. This receptor was identified in a man aged 30 to 45 in good health and CMV-seropositive. The sequenced sample was PBMCs. CDR3 region: CASSEGAGGQETQYF. CDR3 coding DNA: TGTGCCAGCAGTGAAGGGGCGGGAGGGCAAGAGACCCAGTACTTC.